The rows below give T cell receptor beta chains drawn from one sample of a study of CD8 T cells in ankylosing spondylitis. One entry per CDR3 protein results from TCRdb running MiXCR on the 5' RACE reads. Here the sample spans 200,000 to 300,000 distinct CDR3 sequences, roughly a tenth being singletons. Sequences were obtained from blood, either unsorted or a sorted T cell fraction (not recorded which). The receptors come from a male donor with ankylosing spondylitis or in good health (not recorded which). Each CDR3 is given with its conserved first and last residue. The D gene is left open where the match is weak. Only part of the rows carry a size: once, few, many, or a class if the clone is expanded.

>TRBJ2-7|TRBD2|TRBV20-1|many
TGCAGTGCTAGAGATCTACTAGCGGGGCCCTACGAGCAGTACTTC
CSARDLLAGPYEQYF
>TRBJ2-3|TRBD1|TRBV2|-
TGTGCCAGCAGCGCCCGCCCTGACAGGGGAAGCACAGATACGCAGTATTTT
CASSARPDRGSTDTQYF
>TRBJ2-2|TRBD2|TRBV6-2/TRBV6-3|many
TGTGCCAGCAGTTCCCCAGCCGGGCGGGGGGGAAACACCGGGGAGCTGTTTTTT
CASSSPAGRGGNTGELFF
>TRBJ1-5|TRBD1|TRBV30|few
TGTGCCTGGAGCTCGAAGGGGTCAGGGGGCTGGAATCAGCCCCAGCATTTT
CAWSSKGSGGWNQPQHF
>TRBJ2-1|-|TRBV4-2|many
TGTGCCAGCAGCCAAGAAAGGGAACGGATGGTTGAGCAGTTCTTC
CASSQERERMVEQFF
>TRBJ1-5|-|TRBV5-1|many
TGCGCCAGCAGCTTGGAGGGGCTTTATAGCAATCAGCCCCAGCATTTT
CASSLEGLYSNQPQHF
>TRBJ2-1|-|TRBV5-1|many
TGCGCCAGCAGTCCCGGGACGGCAACCTACAATGAGCAGTTCTTC
CASSPGTATYNEQFF
>TRBJ2-3|-|TRBV20-1|many
TGCAGTGTCAAGTCGCCAGTTAGCACAGATACGCAGTATTTT
CSVKSPVSTDTQYF
>TRBJ2-3|TRBD1|TRBV7-7|many
TGTGCCAGCAGCTCCGGGACAGACACAGATACGCAGTATTTT
CASSSGTDTDTQYF
>TRBJ1-5|-|TRBV5-1|many
TGCGCCAGCAGCCTGGGGGACACTAGCAATCAGCCCCAGCATTTT
CASSLGDTSNQPQHF
>TRBJ1-1|-|TRBV7-2|-
TGTGCCAGCAGCCAAGGGACCCTCGAGGGGGCTTTCTTT
CASSQGTLEGAFF
>TRBJ2-5|-|TRBV20-1|-
TGCAGTGCTAAGGACGGGAGTCAAGAGACCCAGTACTTC
CSAKDGSQETQYF
>TRBJ2-1|-|TRBV4-1|-
TGCGCCAGCAGCCAAGGCCAGGGTGACCCTACCTACAATGAGCAGTTCTTC
CASSQGQGDPTYNEQFF
>TRBJ1-2|-|TRBV5-1|many
TGCGCCAGCAGCTTTACAGAGTTCTCTAACTATGGCTACACCTTC
CASSFTEFSNYGYTF
>TRBJ1-5|-|TRBV7-9|many
TGTGCCAGCAGCTTAGCGGGGTCGAGCAATCAGCCCCAGCATTTT
CASSLAGSSNQPQHF
>TRBJ2-7|TRBD2|TRBV20-1|many
TGCAGTGCTAGATCCACTAGCGGGAGGGCCTCCTACGAGCAGTACTTC
CSARSTSGRASYEQYF
>TRBJ2-7|TRBD1|TRBV5-1|many
TGCGCCAGCAGCTACGGGACAGAAGACTACGAGCAGTACTTC
CASSYGTEDYEQYF
>TRBJ1-2|-|TRBV5-1|many
TGCGCCAGCAGCTTGGATGGGAATGCCAACCGGCAGGGCGGCTACACCTTC
CASSLDGNANRQGGYTF
>TRBJ2-7|-|TRBV5-5|-
TGTGCCAACAGCTTGGCCCTCTACGAGCAGTACTTC
CANSLALYEQYF
>TRBJ2-5|-|TRBV6-1|few
TGTGCCAGCAGTGAAGCTTGGGGAGAGACCCAGTACTTC
CASSEAWGETQYF
>TRBJ2-3|TRBD1|TRBV29-1|many
TGCAGCGTTGCCCCAACAGGGGCAGATACGCAGTATTTT
CSVAPTGADTQYF
>TRBJ1-2|TRBD1|TRBV5-1|many
TGCGCCAGCAGCTTATTTCCGGGACAGAACTATGGCTACACCTTC
CASSLFPGQNYGYTF
>TRBJ1-5|-|TRBV15|many
TGTGCCACCAGCGTACCCGGGGGAGTTACCAATCAGCCCCAGCATTTT
CATSVPGGVTNQPQHF
>TRBJ1-1|-|TRBV30|few
TGTGCCTGGAAGCAGGGGAAGACTGAAGCTTTCTTT
CAWKQGKTEAFF
>TRBJ2-2|TRBD1|TRBV5-1|-
TGCGCCAGCAGCACCCGGACAGGGATCATTAACACCGGGGAGCTGTTTTTT
CASSTRTGIINTGELFF
>TRBJ2-7|-|TRBV3-1|-
TGTGCCAGCAGCCAATGGGCCGAGCGGAGCGTAACCTACGAGCAGTACTTC
CASSQWAERSVTYEQYF
>TRBJ1-4|-|TRBV11-2|many
TGTGCCAGCAGCTTAGAGTTCTTCGCCGGAGGAAAACTGTTTTTT
CASSLEFFAGGKLFF
>TRBJ2-5|TRBD1|TRBV2|many
TGTGCCAGCATCCCGGCAGGGACAGGGGGCAGGGAGACCCAGTACTTC
CASIPAGTGGRETQYF
>TRBJ2-7|TRBD1|TRBV15|many
TGTGCCACCAGCAGTTCTCGGACAGGGAACTACGAGCAGTACTTC
CATSSSRTGNYEQYF
>TRBJ2-3|TRBD2|TRBV5-1|many
TGCGCCAGCAGCACTAGCGGGAGTTCAGATACGCAGTATTTT
CASSTSGSSDTQYF
>TRBJ2-5|-|TRBV29-1|many
TGCAGCGTTCCAAAAGGGGCTGGCATAGAGACCCAGTACTTC
CSVPKGAGIETQYF
>TRBJ1-2|TRBD1|TRBV29-1|few
TGCAGCGTTGAAGATCCCTCGGGGACAGGGAACTATGGCTACACCTTC
CSVEDPSGTGNYGYTF
>TRBJ1-4|-|TRBV14|many
TGTGCCAGCAGCCCAAGCCAGGGAAAACTGTTTTTT
CASSPSQGKLFF
>TRBJ2-7|TRBD2|TRBV19|many
TGTGCCAGTAGAAAAGCGGGAGGGCCCTACGAGCAGTACTTC
CASRKAGGPYEQYF
>TRBJ2-1|-|TRBV7-2|many
TGTGCCAGCCGGGGGATCTCCTACAATGAGCAGTTCTTC
CASRGISYNEQFF
>TRBJ2-1|TRBD2|TRBV12-3/TRBV12-4|many
TGTGCCAGCAGTCCAGCCGGGGCGGGAGGTATTGAGCAGTTCTTC
CASSPAGAGGIEQFF
>TRBJ2-7|-|TRBV12-3/TRBV12-4|few
TGTGCCAGCAGGGCAGACGGGACTCCTGGCTACGAGCAGTACTTC
CASRADGTPGYEQYF
>TRBJ2-3|-|TRBV7-9|many
TGTGCCAGCAGCTTAACGGGAGTGGTAGCAGATACGCAGTATTTT
CASSLTGVVADTQYF
>TRBJ2-2|TRBD2|TRBV5-5|few
TGTGCCAGCAGCGCACTAGCGGGGGGGAGCACCGGGGAGCTGTTTTTT
CASSALAGGSTGELFF
>TRBJ2-6|TRBD2|TRBV20-1|few
TGCAGTGCTTCCCAGAGCGGGGGGGGCTCTGGGGCCAACGTCCTGACTTTC
CSASQSGGGSGANVLTF
>TRBJ1-1|-|TRBV12-5|many
TGTGCTAGTGGTCGGGGGCAGTTAAACACTGAAGCTTTCTTT
CASGRGQLNTEAFF
>TRBJ1-2|TRBD1|TRBV20-1|many
TGCAGTGCTAGAGACCCGGGACAGGGCTATGGCTACACCTTC
CSARDPGQGYGYTF
>TRBJ1-1|-|TRBV20-1|many
TGCAGTGCTAGGGACGGACAGACGAACACTGAAGCTTTCTTT
CSARDGQTNTEAFF